These 32 T cell receptor beta chains came from one sample sequenced in a study of OX40 agonist ivuxolimab in advanced cancers. Some clones are missing from TCRdb's copy, which holds only in-frame ones; the method was immunoSEQ multiplex PCR. Among roughly 45,000 clones listed, 85% to 90% were seen once. This specimen consisted of CD4+ or CD8+ T cells sorted from blood, obtained in a trial of the OX40 agonist ivuxolimab. The receptor source for this set is an adult with an advanced solid tumor such as melanoma, head and neck, liver or kidney cancer.

The chain couples TRBV6-1 to TRBJ2-3; 8 nucleotides match TRBD2. Per the germline V gene, CDR1 is MNHNS and CDR2 is SASEGT. The CDR3 extends over 13 amino acids. V was clipped by 10 bases and J by 2 bases; unmatched bases: 5. The CDR3 spells CAILAGPTDTQYF. CDR3 bases: TGTGCCATCCTAGCGGGCCCCACAGATACGCAGTATTTT.

This chain connects TRBV5-1 to TRBJ2-5; a possible D gene is TRBD1 (5 bases). This CDR3 is 15 amino acids long. V lost 0 bases to trimming and J lost 2 bases, with 11 bases between them. Germline-derived CDR1 and CDR2 are SGHRS and YFSETQ. CDR3 bases: TGCGCCAGCAGCTTGGTAGGGGCGTTACAAGAGACCCAGTACTTC. Protein sequence: CASSLVGALQETQYF.

The genes are TRBV11-3 and TRBJ2-1, with D perhaps matching TRBD2 (5 bases). The CDR3 has 15 amino acids. The V end lost 5 bases, the J end lost 1 base, and 12 bases lay between the germline ends. Looked up from germline, CDR1 is SGHNT and CDR2 is YENEEA. CDR3 nucleotides: TGTGCCAGCAGCCCAGGAGGCCGATCCTACAATGAGCAGTTCTTC. Protein sequence: CASSPGGRSYNEQFF.

V and J are TRBV25-1 and TRBJ2-7; the D gene is possibly TRBD1 (5 bases). This CDR3 contains 14 residues. Germline lookup yields CDR1 MGHDK and CDR2 SYGVNS. Trimming cost V 2 bases and J 0 bases, with 8 bases left between them. The CDR3 coding sequence is TGTGCCAGCAGTGAAACAGGTATCTCCTACGAGCAGTACTTC. This gives the protein CASSETGISYEQYF.

The chain carries TRBV6-1 and TRBJ1-1, with D unclear. This CDR3 is 11 amino acids long. V lost 8 bases and J 7 bases, leaving 11 bases between the germline ends. Germline CDR1 is MNHNS and CDR2 is SASEGT. Here the CDR3 reads CASRTGSEAFF. Here the CDR3 DNA reads TGTGCCAGCCGTACCGGGAGTGAAGCTTTCTTT.

The genes are TRBV28 and TRBJ2-1, with 7 bases that match TRBD2. The junction had 4 bases not matched to a gene; V was cut back by 10 bases and J by 1 base. Germline assignment: CDR1 MDHEN and CDR2 SYDVKM. The length of the CDR3 is 13 residues. CDR3 sequence (DNA): TGTGCCACCCAGCGGGATTCCTACAATGAGCAGTTCTTC. Protein product: CATQRDSYNEQFF.

The chain is built from TRBV19 and TRBJ2-3; 11 positions agree with TRBD2. The CDR3 loop spans 13 amino acids. V was pared by 4 bases and J by 6 bases, with 0 bases of the junction left unmatched. The germline CDR1 and CDR2 sequences are LNHDA and SQIVND (reference sequence). The DNA for the CDR3 is TGTGCCAGTAGTACTAGCGGGAGGGATACGCAGTATTTT. This gives the protein CASSTSGRDTQYF.

The CDR3 spells CASSTHLTPGNTIYF. CDR3 DNA: TGTGCCAGCAGCACCCATTTGACACCTGGAAACACCATATATTTT. The chain carries TRBV9 and TRBJ1-3; D not certain. V was pared by 4 bases and J by 2 bases, with 13 bases between. Germline V gene sequence: CDR1 SGDLS, CDR2 YYNGEE. The CDR3 is 15 amino acids.

The chain uses TRBV11-3 and TRBJ2-1; D not resolved. V lost 1 base to trimming and J lost 7 bases, with 5 bases between them. CDR3 size: 12 residues. In germline, CDR1 is SGHNT, CDR2 YENEEA. The CDR3 sequence: CASSLGPNEQFF. The CDR3 nucleotides are TGTGCCAGCAGCTTAGGGCCGAATGAGCAGTTCTTC.

The gene calls are TRBV5-4 and TRBJ1-1; 9 bases match TRBD1. CDR3 size: 15 residues. The V and J ends lost 3 bases and 6 bases, in that order; junction bases with no gene match: 9. Germline-derived CDR1 and CDR2 are SGHNT and YYREEE (reference sequence). The CDR3 loop reads CASSSGQGSYAEAFF. The CDR3 DNA sequence: TGTGCCAGCAGCTCGGGACAGGGATCATATGCTGAAGCTTTCTTT.

V gene TRBV11-2 combines with J gene TRBJ2-5; TRBD1 matches at 9 bases. The CDR3 sequence is 13 residues long. Germline CDR1 reads SGHAT; CDR2 reads FQNNGV. Trimming removed 5 bases from V and 5 bases from J; junction bases left unmatched: 3. CDR3 loop: CASSPGTGETQYF. CDR3 DNA: TGTGCCAGCAGCCCGGGGACAGGGGAGACCCAGTACTTC.

This sequence joins TRBV25-1 and TRBJ2-1, with D tentatively TRBD1 (6 bases). The V end lost 2 bases, the J end lost 6 bases, and 11 bases lay between the germline ends. The CDR3 covers 14 residues. Looked up from germline, CDR1 is MGHDK and CDR2 is SYGVNS. The CDR3: CASSEPDRINEQFF. CDR3 sequence (DNA): TGTGCCAGCAGTGAACCCGACAGGATCAATGAGCAGTTCTTC.

The rearrangement joins TRBV23-1 to TRBJ2-6; D ambiguous. TRBV23-1 is an ORF; its function is uncertain. With 11 bases removed from V and 0 bases from J, the gap between germline ends came to 11 bases. The CDR3 spans 14 residues. CDR3: CAGGRASGANVLTF. The CDR3, as DNA: TGCGCCGGCGGACGGGCCTCTGGGGCCAACGTCCTGACTTTC.

The chain joins TRBV19 to TRBJ2-1; 7 bases match TRBD2. Germline trimming cut 6 bases from V and 1 base from J; bases unmatched to any gene: 15. The CDR3 consists of 18 residues. Germline V gene sequence: CDR1 LNHDA, CDR2 SQIVND (reference sequence). Here the CDR3 DNA reads TGTGCCAGTAGCTTTGACCCGACAGCCGGGGGGTCCTACAATGAGCAGTTCTTC. Its protein is CASSFDPTAGGSYNEQFF. The full variable domain, rest sourced from reference TRBV19 and TRBJ2-1, is DGGITQSPKYLFRKEGQNVTLSCEQNLNHDAMYWYRQDPGQGLRLIYYSQIVNDFQKGDIAEGYSVSREKKESFPLTVTSAQKNPTAFYLCASSFDPTAGGSYNEQFFGPGTRLTVL.

The gene calls are TRBV10-1 and TRBJ2-1; 13 nucleotides match TRBD2. This CDR3 spans 15 amino acids. Germline-derived CDR1 and CDR2 are WNHNN and SYGVQD (reference sequence). The trim removed 7 bases at V and 8 bases at J, leaving 8 bases unmatched. The CDR3 sequence is CASTGTSGMPHEQFF. The CDR3, as DNA: TGCGCCAGCACCGGGACTAGCGGGATGCCCCATGAGCAGTTCTTC.

On this clone itself: The same CDR3 can be traced to other DNA sequences in this sample. V gene TRBV29-1 combines with J gene TRBJ1-5; D call uncertain. The CDR3 has 12 amino acids. Germline V gene lookup returns CDR1 SQVTM and CDR2 ANQGSEA. Trimming pared 5 bases from V and 4 bases from J, leaving 9 bases between. The CDR3 region has the DNA TGCAGCGTTATGTTGGGTAATCAGCCCCAGCATTTT. Translation: CSVMLGNQPQHF.

This sequence joins TRBV4-2 and TRBJ2-2; 11 positions agree with TRBD1. Unmatched junction bases numbered 13, after V lost 0 bases and J lost 4 bases. This CDR3 contains 20 residues. In germline, CDR1 is LGHNA, CDR2 YNFKEQ. This CDR3 is CASSQDRLGLGQGVTGELFF. In DNA form, the CDR3 reads TGTGCCAGCAGCCAAGATCGATTGGGACTGGGACAGGGGGTCACCGGGGAGCTGTTTTTT.

The V call is TRBV2, the J call TRBJ1-5; no clear D. V was trimmed by 5 bases and J by 0 bases, leaving 8 bases between them. The CDR3 has 14 amino acids. The germline CDR1 and CDR2 sequences are SNHLY and FYNNEI. CDR3 sequence: CASSQSLSNQPQHF. In DNA form, the CDR3 reads TGTGCCAGCAGTCAGAGCCTTAGCAATCAGCCCCAGCATTTT.

The chain uses TRBV19 and TRBJ2-1; D call uncertain. Germline lookup yields CDR1 LNHDA and CDR2 SQIVND (reference sequence). The CDR3 is 15 amino acids. Trimming took off 3 bases at V and 4 bases at J, with 13 bases between the two ends. CDR3 nucleotides: TGTGCCAGTAGTATCCCCAGCCCCACATACAATGAGCAGTTCTTC. Translating it yields CASSIPSPTYNEQFF.

V gene TRBV6-7 combines with J gene TRBJ1-1; D possibly corresponds to TRBD1 (6 bases). TRBV6-7 is reported as an ORF; its role is uncertain. This CDR3 contains 16 residues. The ends were cut back, 0 bases at V and 0 bases at J, with 11 bases in the middle. The CDR3 protein is CASSYSKRTVNTEAFF. The CDR3 nucleotides read TGTGCCAGCAGTTACTCTAAAAGGACAGTGAACACTGAAGCTTTCTTT.

Here the CDR3 DNA reads TGCGCCAGCGGCCAGGGTAGCTCCTACGAGCAGTACTTC. This translates into CASGQGSSYEQYF. The V gene is TRBV5-1, the J gene TRBJ2-7; possible D gene TRBD1, 5 bases. In germline, CDR1 is SGHRS, CDR2 YFSETQ. Trimming removed 7 bases at V and 0 bases at J, with 11 bases between. The CDR3 consists of 13 residues.

The V and J genes are TRBV10-1 and TRBJ2-3, with D possibly being TRBD2 (6 bases). CDR3 length equals 13 residues. From germline, CDR1 is WNHNN and CDR2 SYGVQD (reference sequence). Trimming removed 4 bases at V and 5 bases at J, with 10 bases between. CDR3: CASSARGIDTQYF. CDR3 in DNA: TGCGCCAGCAGTGCACGGGGGATAGATACGCAGTATTTT.

The chain has TRBV7-2 and TRBJ2-7; the D gene is possibly TRBD1 (6 bases). Looked up from germline, CDR1 is SGHTA and CDR2 is FQGNSA. This CDR3 region has 12 residues. The V end was cut by 2 bases, the J end by 4 bases, with 6 bases between. The CDR3 nucleotides are TGTGCCAGCAGCTTAACAGGGTACGAGCAGTACTTC. Translation: CASSLTGYEQYF.

V and J are TRBV25-1 and TRBJ1-1, with 11 bases fitting TRBD1. CDR3 length equals 15 residues. V dropped 5 bases and J dropped 3; count of bases not matched to a gene: 5. Germline CDR1 and CDR2: MGHDK and SYGVNS. The CDR3 is CASSRGQGVDTEAFF. The CDR3 nucleotides are TGTGCCAGCAGTAGGGGACAGGGGGTTGACACTGAAGCTTTCTTT.

This rearrangement joins TRBV21-1 to TRBJ2-2; the table's D call TRBD1 went unverified against the DNA. TRBV21-1 is assigned pseudogene status. This CDR3 contains 18 residues. The CDR3 region has the DNA TGTGCCAGCAGCAAGGGGGACATGGTGTTCGCGAACACCGGGGAGCTGTTTTTT. It specifies CASSKGDMVFANTGELFF.

The CDR3 sequence is CASSQGGVLTEAFF. The CDR3 DNA is TGCGCCAGCAGCCAAGGTGGGGTATTAACTGAAGCTTTCTTT. V gene TRBV4-1 combines with J gene TRBJ1-1; D unclear. The CDR3 contains 14 residues. With 1 base removed from V and 5 bases from J, the gap between germline ends came to 11 bases. The germline V gene encodes CDR1 MGHRA and CDR2 YSYEKL.

This clone was found once. The V call is TRBV7-3, the J call TRBJ1-6; 9 positions match TRBD1. From germline, CDR1 is SGHTA and CDR2 FQGTGA. With 2 bases clipped from V and 10 bases from J, the junction kept 15 bases outside the gene matches. The CDR3 spans 18 residues. In DNA, the CDR3 is TGTGCCAGCAGCTTACCTCGGGACAGGGATAAATTGGTCTCACCCCTCCACTTT. This sequence encodes CASSLPRDRDKLVSPLHF.

The chain recombines TRBV10-3 with TRBJ1-5; D remains ambiguous. CDR1 is ENHRY and CDR2 is SYGVKD in the germline V gene. Trimming pared 2 bases from V and 1 base from J, leaving 9 bases between. The CDR3 is 15 amino acids. CDR3 DNA sequence: TGTGCCATCAGTGAGGCGGGAGTAAGCAATCAGCCCCAGCATTTT. Its translation is CAISEAGVSNQPQHF.

The chain couples TRBV4-1 to TRBJ2-7, with 13 bases lining up with TRBD2. The CDR3 runs 19 residues. The V gene end was trimmed by 0 bases and the J gene end by 2 bases; junction bases not matched to a gene: 10. In germline, CDR1 is MGHRA, CDR2 YSYEKL. The CDR3 DNA sequence: TGCGCCAGCAGCCAAGAATATGGGACTAGCGGGGTCGGAACCTACGAGCAGTACTTC. Its translation: CASSQEYGTSGVGTYEQYF.

The chain links TRBV5-8 to TRBJ2-1, with 12 bases matching TRBD2. The CDR3 has 19 residues. Germline values: CDR1 SGHTS, CDR2 YDEGEE. V lost 4 bases to trimming and J lost 6 bases; unmatched junction nucleotides: 17. The CDR3: CASSDGPRTSGNMGNEQFF. In DNA, the CDR3 is TGTGCCAGCAGCGATGGGCCCCGGACTAGCGGGAATATGGGCAATGAGCAGTTCTTC.

The chain is built from TRBV6-1 and TRBJ2-7; D is unresolved. Per germline, CDR1 MNHNS and CDR2 SASEGT. The CDR3 consists of 12 residues. V lost 3 bases to trimming and J lost 4 bases, with 7 bases between them. CDR3 DNA: TGTGCCAGCAGTGAGGTCGGTTACGAGCAGTACTTC. Amino acids: CASSEVGYEQYF.

This chain uses TRBV6-5 with TRBJ1-2; D is possibly TRBD1 (5 bases). Trimming removed 0 bases at V and 2 bases at J, with 10 bases between. CDR1 is MNHEY, CDR2 SVGAGI, per germline. The CDR3 totals 15 residues. The DNA of the CDR3 is TGTGCCAGCAGTTACTCGCGGGGGGGGAACTATGGCTACACCTTC. Translation gives CASSYSRGGNYGYTF.